This TCR beta chain is drawn from a study of CD8 T cells in ankylosing spondylitis. Study-wide findings and caveats: Reportedly, disease-linked clones are significantly enriched in ankylosing spondylitis patients' matched synovial fluid. Earlier authors reported some of these motif variants in reactive arthritis synovial fluid and blood. Several highly homologous variants made up a TCR beta motif, and this motif appeared characteristic of ankylosing spondylitis blood.

This clonotype was observed at least ten times. Its antigen remains unidentified. For TCR beta, libraries came from quantitative 5'-RACE with molecular barcodes. TCRdb processed the 5' RACE reads anew with MiXCR; each CDR3 protein has one entry. This sample has some 250,000 distinct CDR3 sequences, with roughly 10% found just once. The V end was cut by 3 bases, the J end by 5 bases, with 11 bases between. This CDR3 is built from 13 residues. Specimen: blood, either unsorted or a sorted T cell fraction (not recorded which). This rearrangement joins TRBV12-3 or TRBV12-4 to TRBJ2-7; unclear D gene. This clonotype was sampled from a male donor with ankylosing spondylitis or in good health (not recorded which). This CDR3 reads CASSLSSWNEQYF. In nucleotides, the CDR3 is TGTGCCAGCAGTTTGAGTTCATGGAACGAGCAGTACTTC.